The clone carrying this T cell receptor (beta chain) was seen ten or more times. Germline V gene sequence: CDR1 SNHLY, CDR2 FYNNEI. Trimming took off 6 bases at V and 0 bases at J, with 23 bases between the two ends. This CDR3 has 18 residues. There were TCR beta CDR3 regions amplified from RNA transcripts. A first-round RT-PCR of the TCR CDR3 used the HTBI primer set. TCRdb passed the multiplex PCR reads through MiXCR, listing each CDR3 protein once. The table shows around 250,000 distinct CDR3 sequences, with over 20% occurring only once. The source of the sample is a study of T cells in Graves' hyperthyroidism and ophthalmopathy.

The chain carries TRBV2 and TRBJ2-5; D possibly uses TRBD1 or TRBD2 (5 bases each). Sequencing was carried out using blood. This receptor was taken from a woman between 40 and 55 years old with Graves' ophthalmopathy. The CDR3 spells CASRVPPGQEVYQETQYF. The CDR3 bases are TGTGCCAGCAGGGTCCCTCCAGGGCAGGAGGTTTACCAAGAGACCCAGTACTTC.